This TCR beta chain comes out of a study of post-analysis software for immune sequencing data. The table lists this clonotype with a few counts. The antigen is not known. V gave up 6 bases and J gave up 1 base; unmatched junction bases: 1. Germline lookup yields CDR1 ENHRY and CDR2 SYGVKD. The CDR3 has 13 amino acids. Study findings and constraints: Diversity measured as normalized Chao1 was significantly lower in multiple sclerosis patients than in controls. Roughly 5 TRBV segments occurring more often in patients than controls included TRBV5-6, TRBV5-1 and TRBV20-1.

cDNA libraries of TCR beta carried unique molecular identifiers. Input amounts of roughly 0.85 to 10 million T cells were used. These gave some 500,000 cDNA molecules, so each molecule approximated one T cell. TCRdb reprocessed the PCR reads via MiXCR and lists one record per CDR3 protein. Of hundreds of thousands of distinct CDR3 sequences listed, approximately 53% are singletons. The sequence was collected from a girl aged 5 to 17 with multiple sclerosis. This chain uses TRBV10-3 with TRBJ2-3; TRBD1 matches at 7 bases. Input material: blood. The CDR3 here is CAISGQGTDTQYF. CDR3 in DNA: TGTGCCATCAGCGGACAGGGCACAGATACGCAGTATTTT.